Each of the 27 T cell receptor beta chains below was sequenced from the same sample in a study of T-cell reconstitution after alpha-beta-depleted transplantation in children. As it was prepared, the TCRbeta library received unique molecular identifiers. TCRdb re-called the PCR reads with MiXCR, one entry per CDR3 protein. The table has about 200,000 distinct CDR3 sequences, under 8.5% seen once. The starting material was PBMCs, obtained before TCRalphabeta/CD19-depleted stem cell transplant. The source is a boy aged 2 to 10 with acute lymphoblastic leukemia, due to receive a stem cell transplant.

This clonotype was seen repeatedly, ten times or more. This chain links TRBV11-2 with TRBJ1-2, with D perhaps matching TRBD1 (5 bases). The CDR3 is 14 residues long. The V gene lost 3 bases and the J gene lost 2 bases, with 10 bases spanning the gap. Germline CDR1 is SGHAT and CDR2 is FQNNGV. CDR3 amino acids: CASSFVSGNYGYTF. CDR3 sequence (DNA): TGTGCCAGCAGCTTCGTCTCAGGGAACTATGGCTACACCTTC.

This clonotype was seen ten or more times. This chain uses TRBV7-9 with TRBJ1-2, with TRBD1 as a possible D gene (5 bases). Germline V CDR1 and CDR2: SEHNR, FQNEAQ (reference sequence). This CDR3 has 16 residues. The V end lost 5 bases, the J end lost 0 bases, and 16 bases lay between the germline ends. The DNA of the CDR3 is TGTGCCAGCAGCAGCTCGGACACGACGGCTAACTATGGCTACACCTTC. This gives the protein CASSSSDTTANYGYTF.

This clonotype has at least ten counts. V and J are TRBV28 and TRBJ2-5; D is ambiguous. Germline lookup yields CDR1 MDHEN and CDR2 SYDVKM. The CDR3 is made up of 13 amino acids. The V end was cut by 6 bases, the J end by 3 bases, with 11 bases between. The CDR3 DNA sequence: TGTGCCAGCAGGGGCAGGCGAAAAGAGACCCAGTACTTC. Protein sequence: CASRGRRKETQYF.

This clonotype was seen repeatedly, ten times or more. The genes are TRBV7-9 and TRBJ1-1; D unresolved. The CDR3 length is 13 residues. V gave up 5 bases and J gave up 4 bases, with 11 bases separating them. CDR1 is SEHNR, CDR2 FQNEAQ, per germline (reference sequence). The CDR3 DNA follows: TGTGCCAGCAGCCTTTCCTACGCCACTGAAGCTTTCTTT. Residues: CASSLSYATEAFF.

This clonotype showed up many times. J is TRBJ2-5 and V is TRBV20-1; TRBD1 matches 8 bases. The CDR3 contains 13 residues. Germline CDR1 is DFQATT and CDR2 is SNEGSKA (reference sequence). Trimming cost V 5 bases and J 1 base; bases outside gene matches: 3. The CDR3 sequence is CSAATGGQETQYF. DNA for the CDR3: TGCAGTGCTGCCACAGGGGGCCAAGAGACCCAGTACTTC.

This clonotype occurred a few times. CDR3: CASSPPGRDNEQFF. In DNA form, the CDR3 reads TGTGCCAGCTCACCACCGGGGCGGGACAATGAGCAGTTCTTC. The chain combines TRBV18 with TRBJ2-1; D is possibly TRBD1 or TRBD2 (5 bases each). Between the trimmed V and J ends, which lost 0 bases and 5 bases, there was a span of 8 bases. This CDR3 spans 14 amino acids. Germline V lookup: CDR1 KGHSH, CDR2 LQKENI.

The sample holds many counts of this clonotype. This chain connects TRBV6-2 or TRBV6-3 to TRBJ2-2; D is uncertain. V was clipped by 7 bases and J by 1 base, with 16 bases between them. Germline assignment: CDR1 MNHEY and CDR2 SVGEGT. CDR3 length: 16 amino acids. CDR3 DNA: TGTGCCAGCATTGACCGGGCCATGGGGAACACCGGGGAGCTGTTTTTT. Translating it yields CASIDRAMGNTGELFF.

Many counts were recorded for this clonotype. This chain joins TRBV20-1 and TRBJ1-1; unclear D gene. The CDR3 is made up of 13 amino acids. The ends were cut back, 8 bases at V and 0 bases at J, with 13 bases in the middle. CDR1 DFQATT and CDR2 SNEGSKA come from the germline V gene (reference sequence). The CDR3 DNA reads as TGCAGTTCCGAATCCCCGGTGAACACTGAAGCTTTCTTT. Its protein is CSSESPVNTEAFF.

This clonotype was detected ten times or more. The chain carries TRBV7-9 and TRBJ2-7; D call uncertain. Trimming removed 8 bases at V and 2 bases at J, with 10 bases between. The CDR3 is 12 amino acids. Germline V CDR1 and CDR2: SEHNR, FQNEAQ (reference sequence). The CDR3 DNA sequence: TGTGCCAGCGCCCTGGTCCCCTACGAGCAGTACTTC. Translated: CASALVPYEQYF.

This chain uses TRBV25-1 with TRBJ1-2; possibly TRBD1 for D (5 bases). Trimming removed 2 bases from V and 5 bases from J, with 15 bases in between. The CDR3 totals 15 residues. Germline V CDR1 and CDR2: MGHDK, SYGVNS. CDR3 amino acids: CASSETGRPSYGYTF. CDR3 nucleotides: TGTGCCAGCAGTGAAACGGGACGGCCTAGTTATGGCTACACCTTC.

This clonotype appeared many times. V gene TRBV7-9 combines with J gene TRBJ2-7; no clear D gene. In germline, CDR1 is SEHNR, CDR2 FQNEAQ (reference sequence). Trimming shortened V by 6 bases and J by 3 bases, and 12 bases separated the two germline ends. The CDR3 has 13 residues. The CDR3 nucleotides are TGTGCCAGCAGGCCCCCGGGTCTCTACGAGCAGTACTTC. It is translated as CASRPPGLYEQYF.

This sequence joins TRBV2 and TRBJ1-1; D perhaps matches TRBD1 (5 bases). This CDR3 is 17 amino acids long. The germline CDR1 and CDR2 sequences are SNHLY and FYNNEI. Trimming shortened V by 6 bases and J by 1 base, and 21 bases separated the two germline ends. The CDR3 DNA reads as TGTGCCAGCAGCGTCCTCGGGGGGAGTCAGACGAACACTGAAGCTTTCTTT. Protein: CASSVLGGSQTNTEAFF. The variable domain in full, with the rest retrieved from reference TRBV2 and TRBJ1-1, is EPEVTQTPSHQVTQMGQEVILRCVPISNHLYFYWYRQILGQKVEFLVSFYNNEISEKSEIFDDQFSVERPDGSNFTLKIRSTKLEDSAMYFCASSVLGGSQTNTEAFFGQGTRLTVV.

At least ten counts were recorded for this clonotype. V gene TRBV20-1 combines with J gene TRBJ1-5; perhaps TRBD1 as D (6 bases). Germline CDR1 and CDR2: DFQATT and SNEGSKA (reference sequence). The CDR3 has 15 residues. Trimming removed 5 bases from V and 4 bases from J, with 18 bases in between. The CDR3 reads CSAAETGYRNQPQHF. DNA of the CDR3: TGCAGTGCTGCCGAGACAGGTTACCGAAATCAGCCCCAGCATTTT.

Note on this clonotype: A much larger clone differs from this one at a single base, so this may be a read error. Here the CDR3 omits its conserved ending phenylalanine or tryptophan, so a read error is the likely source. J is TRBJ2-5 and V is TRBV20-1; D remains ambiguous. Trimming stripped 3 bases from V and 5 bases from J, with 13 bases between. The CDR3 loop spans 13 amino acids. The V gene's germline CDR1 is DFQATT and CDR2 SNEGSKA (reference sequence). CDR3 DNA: TGCAGTGCTAGCTTAATATTGGGGGAGACCCAGTACTCC. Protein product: CSASLILGETQYS.

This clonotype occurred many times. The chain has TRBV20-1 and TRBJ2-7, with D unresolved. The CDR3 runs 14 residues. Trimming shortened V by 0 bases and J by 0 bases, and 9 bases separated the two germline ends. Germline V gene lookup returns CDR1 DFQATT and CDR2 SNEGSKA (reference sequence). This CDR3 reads CSARDRWDSYEQYF. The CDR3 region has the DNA TGCAGTGCTAGAGATCGGTGGGACTCCTACGAGCAGTACTTC.

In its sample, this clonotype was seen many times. The CDR3 DNA follows: TGTGCCAGCAGCTTACAGCCACGAAACACAGATACGCAGTATTTT. Its protein product is CASSLQPRNTDTQYF. The chain uses TRBV11-2 and TRBJ2-3, with unresolved D. Trimming shortened V by 2 bases and J by 2 bases, and 11 bases separated the two germline ends. The CDR3 has 15 residues. Germline V gene sequence: CDR1 SGHAT, CDR2 FQNNGV.

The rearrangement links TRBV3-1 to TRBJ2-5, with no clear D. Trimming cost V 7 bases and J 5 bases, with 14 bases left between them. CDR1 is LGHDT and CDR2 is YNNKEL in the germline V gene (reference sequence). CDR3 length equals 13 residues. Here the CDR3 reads CASTLVGMETQYF. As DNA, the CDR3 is TGTGCCAGCACCCTAGTAGGCATGGAGACCCAGTACTTC.

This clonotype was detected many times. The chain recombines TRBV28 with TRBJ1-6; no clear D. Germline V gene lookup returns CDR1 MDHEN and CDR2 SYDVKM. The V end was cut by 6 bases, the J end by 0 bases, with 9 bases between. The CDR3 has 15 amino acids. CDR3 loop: CASRTPSSYNSPLHF. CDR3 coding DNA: TGTGCCAGCAGAACACCAAGCTCCTATAATTCACCCCTCCACTTT.

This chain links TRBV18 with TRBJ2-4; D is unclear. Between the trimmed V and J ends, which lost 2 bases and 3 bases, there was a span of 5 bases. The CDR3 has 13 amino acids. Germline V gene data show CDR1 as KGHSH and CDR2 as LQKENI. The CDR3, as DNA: TGTGCCAGCTCACCAGGATACAAAAACATTCAGTACTTC. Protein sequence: CASSPGYKNIQYF.

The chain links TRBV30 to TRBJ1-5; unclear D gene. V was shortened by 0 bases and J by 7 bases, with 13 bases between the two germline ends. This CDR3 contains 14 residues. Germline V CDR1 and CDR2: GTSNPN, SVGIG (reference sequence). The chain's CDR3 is CAWSVGRAGQPQHF. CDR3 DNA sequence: TGTGCCTGGAGTGTAGGAAGGGCCGGGCAGCCCCAGCATTTT.

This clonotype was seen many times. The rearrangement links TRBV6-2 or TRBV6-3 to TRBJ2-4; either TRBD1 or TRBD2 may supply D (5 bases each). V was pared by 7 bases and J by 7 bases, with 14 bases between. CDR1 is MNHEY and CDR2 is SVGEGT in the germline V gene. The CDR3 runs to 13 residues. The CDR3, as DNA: TGTGCCAGCACGTCAGGGAGCGCGAACATTCAGTACTTC. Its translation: CASTSGSANIQYF.

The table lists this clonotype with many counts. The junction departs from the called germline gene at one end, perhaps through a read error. CDR3 sequence reads: CASSLLGDTEAFF. In DNA, the CDR3 is TGCGCCAGCAGCTTGCTCGGGGACACTGAAGCTTTCTTT. The rearrangement links TRBV12-3 or TRBV12-4 to TRBJ1-1; no reliable D call. The CDR3 runs to 13 residues.

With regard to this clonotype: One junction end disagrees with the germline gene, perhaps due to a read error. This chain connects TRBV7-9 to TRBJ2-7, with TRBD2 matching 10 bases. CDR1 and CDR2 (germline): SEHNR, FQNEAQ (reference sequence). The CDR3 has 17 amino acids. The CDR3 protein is CASSFIAGGPNPYEEYF. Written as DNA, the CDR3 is TGTGCCAGCAGCTTCATAGCGGGAGGTCCGAACCCCTACGAGGAGTACTTC.

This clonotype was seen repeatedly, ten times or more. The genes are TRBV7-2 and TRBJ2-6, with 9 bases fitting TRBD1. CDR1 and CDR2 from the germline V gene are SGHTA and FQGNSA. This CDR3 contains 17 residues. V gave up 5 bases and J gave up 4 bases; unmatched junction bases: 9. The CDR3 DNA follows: TGTGCCAGCAGCCCGACCGGACAGGGGACAGGGGCCAACGTCCTGACTTTC. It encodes CASSPTGQGTGANVLTF.

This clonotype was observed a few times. This chain's CDR3 is CASSRSSYNSPLHF. The CDR3 coding sequence is TGTGCCAGCAGCCGGAGCTCCTATAATTCACCCCTCCACTTT. V gene TRBV28 combines with J gene TRBJ1-6; unclear D gene. V was shortened by 6 bases and J by 0 bases, with 6 bases between the two germline ends. Germline values: CDR1 MDHEN, CDR2 SYDVKM. There are 14 residues in the CDR3.

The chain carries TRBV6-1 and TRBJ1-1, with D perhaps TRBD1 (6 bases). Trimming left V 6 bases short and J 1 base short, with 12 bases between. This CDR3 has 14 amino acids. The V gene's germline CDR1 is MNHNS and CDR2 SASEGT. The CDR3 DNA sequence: TGTGCCAGCAGGGAACAGGGTCAGAACACTGAAGCTTTCTTT. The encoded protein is CASREQGQNTEAFF.

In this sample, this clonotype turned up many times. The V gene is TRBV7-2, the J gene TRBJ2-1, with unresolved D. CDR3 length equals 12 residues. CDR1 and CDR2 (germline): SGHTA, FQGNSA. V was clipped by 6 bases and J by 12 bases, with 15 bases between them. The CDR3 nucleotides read TGTGCCAGCAGATTTAACTCCCTAGGGCAGTTCTTC. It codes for CASRFNSLGQFF.